The clone carrying this T cell receptor beta chain was detected a few times. The antigen is unknown. TCRdb passed the reads through MiXCR, listing each CDR3 protein once. The sample lists around 800,000 distinct CDR3 sequences, over 25% seen once, with around 12% in the top ten. The germline V gene encodes CDR1 MNHEY and CDR2 SMNVEV (reference sequence). This CDR3 has 14 amino acids. V shed 5 bases and J shed 5 bases, with 12 bases lying between them. This entry comes from a study of T cell repertoires in cytomegalovirus infection. Study-wide points: Identification of carriers of CMV plus the relevant HLA was performed using cumulative public TCR beta family frequency. Ex vivo responses were dominated by HLA-C-restricted CMV-specific TCR beta clonotypes.

The receptor's source is a human donor in good health (CMV status not recorded). Some clones in this sample may be carry-over from other donors' samples. This specimen was cultured CD8+ T cells from PBMCs, taken from culture after CMV antigen stimulation. The chain recombines TRBV27 with TRBJ2-2; D might be TRBD1 (6 bases). In DNA, the CDR3 is TGTGCCAGCAGTCGTGGGGGCCGGACCGGGGAGCTGTTTTTT. Its protein product is CASSRGGRTGELFF.